This TCR beta chain emerged from a study of control samples from healthy donors and cancer patients. This table comes from immunoSEQ multiplex PCR, and its TCRdb copy is limited to in-frame clones, with some not included. The profile covers fewer than 200,000 clones, with 85% to 95% appearing a single time and almost 1.5% taken by the ten largest. The V segment lost 4 bases and the J segment 6 bases; nucleotides outside the gene matches: 6. Germline loops: CDR1 MGHDK, CDR2 SYGVNS. This CDR3 is built from 15 residues. The chain joins TRBV25-1 to TRBJ1-6, with 7 bases lining up with TRBD1. This receptor was obtained from a man aged 18 to 30 in good health. The specimen was blood. CDR3 nucleotide sequence: TGTGCCAGCAGTGCCTCCGGGACAGTTAATTCACCCCTCCACTTT. This translates into CASSASGTVNSPLHF.